The entry that follows covers one TCR beta chain sequence. In the original analysis: Researchers report that nucleated cell counts were estimated from reference gene primer amplification. Assay: immunoSEQ multiplex PCR; the TCRdb copy retains only in-frame clones and omits some. Clone size and V and J calls were adopted from that table, with D and trimming inferred from the DNA. The sample contains 250,000 or so clones, around 84% of which appear only once. The participants were between roughly 18 and 100 years old and came from about two dozen US areas. Two negative PCRs, clearance, or symptom resolution were required of recovered Cohort 3 donors. The data stem from a study of blood T cell repertoires in COVID-19. Study-wide context: Collection of acute and convalescent COVID-19 samples took place in the United States, Italy and Spain.

This CDR3 comprises 16 residues. Germline V gives CDR1 LNHDA, CDR2 SQIVND (reference sequence). Deletions cut 0 bases from V and 2 bases from J, with 11 bases between. The J gene is TRBJ1-3, the V gene TRBV19; D is ambiguous. The TCR comes from a man aged 35 to 55 who had recovered from COVID-19. Sequenced input: PBMCs or T cells enriched from blood (not recorded which). CDR3 bases: TGTGCCAGTAGTATAGATTTACGGTCGCCTGGAAACACCATATATTTT. Its translation: CASSIDLRSPGNTIYF.